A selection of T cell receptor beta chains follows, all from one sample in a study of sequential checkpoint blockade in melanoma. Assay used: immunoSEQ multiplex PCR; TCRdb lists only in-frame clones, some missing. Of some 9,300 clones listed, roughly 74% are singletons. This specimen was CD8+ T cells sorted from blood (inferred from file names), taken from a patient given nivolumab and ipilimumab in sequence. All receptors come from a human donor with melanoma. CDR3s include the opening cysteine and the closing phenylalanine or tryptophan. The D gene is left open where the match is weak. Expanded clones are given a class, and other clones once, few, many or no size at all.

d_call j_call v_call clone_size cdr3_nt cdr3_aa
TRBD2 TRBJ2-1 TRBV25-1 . TGTGCCAGCACCCAGCCCGGGACTAGCATCCACAATGAGCAGTTCTTC CASTQPGTSIHNEQFF
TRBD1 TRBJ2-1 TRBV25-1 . TGTGCCAGCAGTAAGAGACAGGGGGCTATCTACAATGAGCAGTTCTTC CASSKRQGAIYNEQFF
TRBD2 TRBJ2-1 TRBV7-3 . TGTGCCAGCAGCTCGGGACTAGCGGGTAGCAATGAGCAGTTCTTC CASSSGLAGSNEQFF
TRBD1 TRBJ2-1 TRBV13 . TGTGCCAGCAGGGCAGGGACAGGTCTCTACAATGAGCAGTTCTTC CASRAGTGLYNEQFF
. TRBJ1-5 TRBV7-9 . TGTGCCAGCAGCGCCCAAGTAGACCACTATAGCAATCAGCCCCAGCATTTT CASSAQVDHYSNQPQHF
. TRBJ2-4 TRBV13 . TGTGCCAGCAGTCTTTCCCTATTAGCCAAAAACATTCAGTACTTC CASSLSLLAKNIQYF
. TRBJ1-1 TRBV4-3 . TGCGCCAGCAGCCAACATAAACAATTGAACACTGAAGCTTTCTTT CASSQHKQLNTEAFF
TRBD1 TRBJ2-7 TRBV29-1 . TGCAGCGTTGAAGAAGGGACAGGGTCCTACGAGCAGTACTTC CSVEEGTGSYEQYF
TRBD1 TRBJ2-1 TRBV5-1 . TGCGCCAGCAGCTTCGGGACAGGGTATAGTGAGCAGTTCTTC CASSFGTGYSEQFF
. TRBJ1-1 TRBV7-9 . TGTGCCAGCAGCTTCGGGATTGATAGGGAAGCTTTCTTT CASSFGIDREAFF
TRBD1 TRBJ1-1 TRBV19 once TGTGCCAGTAGTATGGGACAGGGGGCAAACACTGAAGCTTTCTTT CASSMGQGANTEAFF
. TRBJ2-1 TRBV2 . TGTGCCAGCAGGGAGCCTGGTGTCAATGAGCAGTTCTTC CASREPGVNEQFF
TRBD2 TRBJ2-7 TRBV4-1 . TGCGCCAGCAGCCAAGTTACTAGCGGATACGAGCAGTACTTC CASSQVTSGYEQYF
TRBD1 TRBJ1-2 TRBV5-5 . TGTGCCAGCAGCGATGACAGGGGGCGGGTTGGCTACACCTTC CASSDDRGRVGYTF
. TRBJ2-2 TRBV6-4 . TGTGCCAGCAGTGAGGGCACCTACACCGGGGAGCTGTTTTTT CASSEGTYTGELFF
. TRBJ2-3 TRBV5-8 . TGTGCCAGCAGCTCCGCGGGACCTAGCACAGATACGCAGTATTTT CASSSAGPSTDTQYF
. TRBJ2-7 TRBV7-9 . TGTGCCAGCAGCTTAGTTATCGGGAGTGGCTACGAGCAGTACTTC CASSLVIGSGYEQYF
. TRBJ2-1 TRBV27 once TGTGCCAGCAGCGACAGCTTTGGCAATGAGCAGTTCTTC CASSDSFGNEQFF
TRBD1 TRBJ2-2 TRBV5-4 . TGTGCCAGCAGCCATGACAGGGGGGTTACCGGGGAGCTGTTTTTT CASSHDRGVTGELFF
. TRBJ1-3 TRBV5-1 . TGCGCCAGCAGCTTGGACCCAGGGGAAGGAAACACCATATATTTT CASSLDPGEGNTIYF
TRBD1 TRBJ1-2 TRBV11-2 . TGTGCCAGCAGCTTACTGGACAGGGGCGGCTTC CASSLLDRGGF
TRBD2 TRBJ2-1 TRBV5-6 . TGTGCCAGCAGCTTGTGGCTAGCGGAAAACAATGAGCAGTTCTTC CASSLWLAENNEQFF
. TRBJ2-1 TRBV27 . TGTGCCAGCAGTCCTTCTTTCCCACCTATCGGTGAGCAGTTCTTC CASSPSFPPIGEQFF
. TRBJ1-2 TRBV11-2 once TGTGCCAGCAGCCCCACCGGGACAATCTATGGCTACACCTTC CASSPTGTIYGYTF
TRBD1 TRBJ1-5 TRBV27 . TGTGCCAGCAGTTTAAGACAGGGGGGTCAGCCCCAGCATTTT CASSLRQGGQPQHF
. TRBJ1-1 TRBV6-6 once TGTGCCAGCAGTTACTCATCCAGCACTGAAGCTTTCTTT CASSYSSSTEAFF
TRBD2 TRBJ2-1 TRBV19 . TGTGCCAGTAACACACTAGCGGAATCCTACAATGAGCAGTTCTTC CASNTLAESYNEQFF
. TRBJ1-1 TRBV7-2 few TGTGCCAGCAGCTTAATATATGTCACTGAAGCTTTCTTT CASSLIYVTEAFF
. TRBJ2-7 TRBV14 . TGTGCCAGCAGCCAAGTACAGGGTTCCCTCTTCGAGCAGTACTTC CASSQVQGSLFEQYF
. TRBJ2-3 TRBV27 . TGTGCCAGCAGTTTATATGCGGGATTGGCAGATACGCAGTATTTT CASSLYAGLADTQYF
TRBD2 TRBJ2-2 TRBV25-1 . TGTGCCGCGGGGGGCCTAGCGGGAACCGGGGAGCTGTTTTTT CAAGGLAGTGELFF
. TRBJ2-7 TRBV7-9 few TGTGCCAGCAGCTTACAGGGTTACGAGCAGTACTTC CASSLQGYEQYF
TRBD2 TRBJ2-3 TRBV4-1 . TGCGCCAGCAGCCACTTTAGCGGGACCACAGATACGCAGTATTTT CASSHFSGTTDTQYF
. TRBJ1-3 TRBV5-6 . TGTGCCAGCAGCTTGGGGGGAGTTGGAAACACCATATATTTT CASSLGGVGNTIYF
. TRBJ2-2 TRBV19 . TGTGCCAGTAGTATAGCTAGCGATACCGGGGAGCTGTTTTTT CASSIASDTGELFF
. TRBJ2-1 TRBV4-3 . TGCGCCAGCAGCCAAGTGATAGCGACCTTTCCCTACAATGAGCAGTTCTTC CASSQVIATFPYNEQFF
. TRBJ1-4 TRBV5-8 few TGTGCCAGCAGCCTATCGACAGATAATGAAAAACTGTTTTTT CASSLSTDNEKLFF
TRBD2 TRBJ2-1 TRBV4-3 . TGCGCCAGCAGCCAAGAGGGGGGTAGCGGGAGCAATGAGCAGTTCTTC CASSQEGGSGSNEQFF
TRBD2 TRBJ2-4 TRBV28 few TGTGCCAGCAGTTCACGGACTAGCGGGGGGGTAGCCAAAAACATTCAGTACTTC CASSSRTSGGVAKNIQYF
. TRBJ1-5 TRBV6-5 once TGTGCCAGCAGTGCCACAGGGACGGGCAATCAGCCCCAGCATTTT CASSATGTGNQPQHF
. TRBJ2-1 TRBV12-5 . TGTGCTAGTGGTTTGGTAATGGCTAGCGTTATAGATGAGCAGTTCTTC CASGLVMASVIDEQFF
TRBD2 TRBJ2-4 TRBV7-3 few TGTGCCAGCCGACTAGCGGGAGGGTGGAACATTCAGTACTTC CASRLAGGWNIQYF
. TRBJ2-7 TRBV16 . TGTGCCAGCAGCCCCTCGACAGGCGTCTACGAGCAGTACTTC CASSPSTGVYEQYF
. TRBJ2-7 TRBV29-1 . TGCAGCGTTGTAGCTACCGGTGTCGAGCAGTACTTC CSVVATGVEQYF
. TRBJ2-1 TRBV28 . TGTGCCAGCAGTTTTACGGGACAGGGACTAGTTGTTGGCAATGAGCAGTTCTTC CASSFTGQGLVVGNEQFF